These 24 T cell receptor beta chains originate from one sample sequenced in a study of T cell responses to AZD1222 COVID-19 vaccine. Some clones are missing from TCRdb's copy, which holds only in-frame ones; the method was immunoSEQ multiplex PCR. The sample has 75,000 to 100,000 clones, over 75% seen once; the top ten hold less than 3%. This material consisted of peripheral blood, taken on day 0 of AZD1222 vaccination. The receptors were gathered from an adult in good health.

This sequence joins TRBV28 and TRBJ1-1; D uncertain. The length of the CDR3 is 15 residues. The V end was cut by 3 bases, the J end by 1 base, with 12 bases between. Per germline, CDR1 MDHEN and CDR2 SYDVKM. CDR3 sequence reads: CASSFISPPNTEAFF. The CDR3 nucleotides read TGTGCCAGCAGTTTTATTTCCCCTCCGAACACTGAAGCTTTCTTT.

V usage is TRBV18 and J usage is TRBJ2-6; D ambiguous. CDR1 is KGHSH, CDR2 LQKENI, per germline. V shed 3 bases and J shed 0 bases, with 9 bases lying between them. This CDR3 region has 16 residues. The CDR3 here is CASSPLWSSGANVLTF. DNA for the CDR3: TGTGCCAGCTCACCCCTATGGTCCTCTGGGGCCAACGTCCTGACTTTC.

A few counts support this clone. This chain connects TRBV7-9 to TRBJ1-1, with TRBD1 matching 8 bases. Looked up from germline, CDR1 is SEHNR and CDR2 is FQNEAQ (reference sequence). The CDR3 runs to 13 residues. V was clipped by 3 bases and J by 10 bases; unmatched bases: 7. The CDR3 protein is CASSLEQGAGAFF. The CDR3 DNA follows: TGTGCCAGCAGCTTGGAGCAGGGGGCCGGAGCTTTCTTT.

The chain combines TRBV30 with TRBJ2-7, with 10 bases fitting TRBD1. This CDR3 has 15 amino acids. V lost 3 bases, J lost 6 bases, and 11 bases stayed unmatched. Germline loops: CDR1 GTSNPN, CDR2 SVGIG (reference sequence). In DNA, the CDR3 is TGTGCCTGGAGGGGCCGGACAGGGGGATCGGGCGAGCAGTACTTC. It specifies CAWRGRTGGSGEQYF.

CDR3: CASSSGLGSTDTQYF. The DNA for the CDR3 is TGCGCCAGCAGCTCTGGACTAGGTAGCACAGATACGCAGTATTTT. This chain uses TRBV5-1 with TRBJ2-3, with 7 bases identical to TRBD2. Germline V gene sequence: CDR1 SGHRS, CDR2 YFSETQ. The V segment lost 3 bases and the J segment 0 bases; nucleotides outside the gene matches: 4. The CDR3 is 15 amino acids.

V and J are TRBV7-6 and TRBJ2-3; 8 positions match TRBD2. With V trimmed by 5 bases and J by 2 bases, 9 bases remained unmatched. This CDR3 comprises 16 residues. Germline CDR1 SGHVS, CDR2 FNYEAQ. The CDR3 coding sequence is TGTGCCAGCAGCCTTCGGGGGGGTTACTTCACAGATACGCAGTATTTT. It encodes CASSLRGGYFTDTQYF.

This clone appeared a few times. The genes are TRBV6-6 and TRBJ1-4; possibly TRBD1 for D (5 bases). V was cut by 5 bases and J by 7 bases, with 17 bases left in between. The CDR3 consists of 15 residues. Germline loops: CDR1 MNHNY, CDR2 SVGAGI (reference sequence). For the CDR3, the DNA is TGTGCCAGCAGTAACAATGGGGGAAGGGTTGAAAAACTGTTTTTT. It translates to CASSNNGGRVEKLFF.

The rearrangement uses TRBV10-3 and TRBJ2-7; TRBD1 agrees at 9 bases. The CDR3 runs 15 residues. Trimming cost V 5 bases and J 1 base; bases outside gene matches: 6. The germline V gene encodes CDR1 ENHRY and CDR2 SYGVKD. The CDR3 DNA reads TGTGCCATCAGTTGGGGCGGACAGGGGTCCTACGAGCAGTACTTC. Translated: CAISWGGQGSYEQYF.

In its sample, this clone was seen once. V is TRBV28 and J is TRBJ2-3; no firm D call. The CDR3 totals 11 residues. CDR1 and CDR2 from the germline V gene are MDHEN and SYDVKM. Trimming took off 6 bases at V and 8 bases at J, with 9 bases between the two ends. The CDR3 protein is CASRRERTQYF. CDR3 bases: TGTGCCAGCAGAAGAGAACGTACGCAGTATTTT.

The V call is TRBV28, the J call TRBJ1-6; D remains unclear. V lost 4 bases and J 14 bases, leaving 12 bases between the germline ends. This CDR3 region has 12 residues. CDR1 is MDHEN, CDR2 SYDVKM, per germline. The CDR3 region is CASSWESASLHF. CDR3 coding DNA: TGTGCCAGCAGTTGGGAGAGCGCTTCCCTCCACTTT.

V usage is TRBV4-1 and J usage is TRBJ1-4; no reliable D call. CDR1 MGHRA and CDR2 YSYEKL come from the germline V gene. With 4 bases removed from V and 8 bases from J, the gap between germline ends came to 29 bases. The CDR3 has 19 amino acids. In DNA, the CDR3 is TGCGCCAGCAGCCCCCTCCCGGGCTTACGGGAGCGCCTTGGAGAAAAACTGTTTTTT. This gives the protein CASSPLPGLRERLGEKLFF.

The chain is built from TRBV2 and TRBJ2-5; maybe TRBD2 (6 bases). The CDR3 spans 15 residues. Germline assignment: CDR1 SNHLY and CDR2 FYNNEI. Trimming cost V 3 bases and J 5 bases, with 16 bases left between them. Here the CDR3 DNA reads TGTGCCAGCAGTGACTCTAGCTGGGGAGGTGAGACCCAGTACTTC. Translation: CASSDSSWGGETQYF.

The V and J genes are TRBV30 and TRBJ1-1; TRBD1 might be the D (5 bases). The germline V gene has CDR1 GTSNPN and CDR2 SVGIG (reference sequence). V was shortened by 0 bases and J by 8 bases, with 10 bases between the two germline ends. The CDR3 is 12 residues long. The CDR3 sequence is CAWSVQGEEAFF. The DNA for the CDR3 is TGTGCCTGGAGTGTACAAGGGGAGGAAGCTTTCTTT.

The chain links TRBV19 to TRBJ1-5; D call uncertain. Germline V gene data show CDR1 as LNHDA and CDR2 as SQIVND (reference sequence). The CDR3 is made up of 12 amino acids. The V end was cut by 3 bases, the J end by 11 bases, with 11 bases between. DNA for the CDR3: TGTGCCAGTAGTATCGGGGTCGGGACCCAGCATTTT. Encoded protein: CASSIGVGTQHF.

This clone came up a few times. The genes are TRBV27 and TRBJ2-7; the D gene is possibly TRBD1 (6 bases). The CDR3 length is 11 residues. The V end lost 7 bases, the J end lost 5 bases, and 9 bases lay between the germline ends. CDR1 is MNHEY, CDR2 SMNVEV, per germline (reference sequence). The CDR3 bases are TGTGCCAGCAATGGGGGCCACGAGCAGTACTTC. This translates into CASNGGHEQYF.

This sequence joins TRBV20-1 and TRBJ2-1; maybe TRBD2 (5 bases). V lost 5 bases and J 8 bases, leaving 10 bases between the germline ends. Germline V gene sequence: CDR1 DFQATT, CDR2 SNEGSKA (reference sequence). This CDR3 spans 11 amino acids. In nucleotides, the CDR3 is TGCAGTGCTCCCAAGGACTATGAGCAGTTCTTC. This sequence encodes CSAPKDYEQFF.

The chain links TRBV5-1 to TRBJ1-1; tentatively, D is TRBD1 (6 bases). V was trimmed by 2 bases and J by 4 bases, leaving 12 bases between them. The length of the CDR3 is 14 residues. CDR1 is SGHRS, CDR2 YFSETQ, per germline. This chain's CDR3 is CASSFYQGTTEAFF. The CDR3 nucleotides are TGCGCCAGCAGCTTCTATCAGGGGACCACTGAAGCTTTCTTT.

CDR3 nucleotides: TGTGCCAGCAGCAGGGGTAGGAATTCACCCCTCCACTTT. This sequence encodes CASSRGRNSPLHF. V usage is TRBV27 and J usage is TRBJ1-6; tentative D call: TRBD1 (6 bases). The germline V gene encodes CDR1 MNHEY and CDR2 SMNVEV (reference sequence). The CDR3 covers 13 residues. V lost 6 bases and J 7 bases, leaving 10 bases between the germline ends.

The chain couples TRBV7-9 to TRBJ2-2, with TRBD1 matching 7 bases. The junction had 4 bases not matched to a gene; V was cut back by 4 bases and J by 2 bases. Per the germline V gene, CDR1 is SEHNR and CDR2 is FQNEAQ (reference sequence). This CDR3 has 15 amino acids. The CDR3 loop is CASSYGTVNTGELFF. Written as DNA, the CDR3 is TGTGCCAGCAGCTATGGGACAGTTAACACCGGGGAGCTGTTTTTT.

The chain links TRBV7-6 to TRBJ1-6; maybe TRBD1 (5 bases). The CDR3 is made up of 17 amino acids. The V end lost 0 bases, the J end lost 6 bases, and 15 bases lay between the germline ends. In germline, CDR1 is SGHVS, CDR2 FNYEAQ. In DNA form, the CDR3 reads TGTGCCAGCAGCTTAGCCCCCCCCACAGGTCTTAATTCACCCCTCCACTTT. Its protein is CASSLAPPTGLNSPLHF.

DNA for the CDR3: TGTGCCATCAGTGAGAGGGACAGGGGGCTCAATCAGCCCCAGCATTTT. This encodes CAISERDRGLNQPQHF. V and J are TRBV10-3 and TRBJ1-5; 12 nucleotides line up with TRBD1. Germline values: CDR1 ENHRY, CDR2 SYGVKD. This CDR3 is built from 16 residues. V trimming: 2 bases; J trimming: 3 bases; junction bases outside the gene matches: 2.

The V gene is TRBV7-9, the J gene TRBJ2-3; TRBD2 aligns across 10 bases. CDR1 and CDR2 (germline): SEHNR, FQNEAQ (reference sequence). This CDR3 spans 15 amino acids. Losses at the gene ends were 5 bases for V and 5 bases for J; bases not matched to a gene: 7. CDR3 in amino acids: CASSLSGGAVDTQYF. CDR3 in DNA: TGTGCCAGCAGCCTCAGCGGGGGGGCTGTAGATACGCAGTATTTT.

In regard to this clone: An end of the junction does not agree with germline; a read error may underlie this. Here the CDR3 reads CASSFAGTLVF. The DNA of the CDR3 is TGTGCCAGCAGCTTCGCCGGGACCCTAGTCTTC. V gene TRBV9 combines with J gene TRBJ2-1; D possibly matches TRBD1 or TRBD2 (5 bases each). The CDR3 sequence is 11 residues long. Germline CDR1 reads SGDLS; CDR2 reads YYNGEE. The variable domain in full, completed from reference TRBV9 and TRBJ2-1, reads DSGVTQTPKHLITATGQRVTLRCSPRSGDLSVYWYQQSLDQGLQFLIQYYNGEERAKGNILERFSAQQFPDLHSELNLSSLELGDSALYFCASSFAGTLVFGPGTRLTVL.

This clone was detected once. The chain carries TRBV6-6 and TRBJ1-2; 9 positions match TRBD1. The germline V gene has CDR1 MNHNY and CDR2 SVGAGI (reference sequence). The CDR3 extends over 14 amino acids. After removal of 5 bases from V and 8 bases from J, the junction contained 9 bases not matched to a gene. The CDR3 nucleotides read TGTGCCAGCAGTCTGGACAGGGGTTTAGGCGGCTACACCTTC. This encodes CASSLDRGLGGYTF.